The 9 T cell receptor beta chains below all came from one sample that was sequenced in a study of T cell repertoires in cytomegalovirus infection. TCRdb called the reads again in MiXCR, with one record for every CDR3 protein. Of just under 300,000 distinct CDR3 sequences in the sample, roughly 9.3% are singletons; the top ten hold more than 2.5%. The sequencing sample was made of PBMCs. The receptors were sampled from a human donor in good health (CMV status not recorded). Some clones in this sample may be carry-over from other donors' samples.

This clonotype was seen many times. The rearrangement links TRBV12-3 or TRBV12-4 to TRBJ2-5, with 8 bases that match TRBD1. J gave up 5 bases and V 3 bases, and 2 bases lay outside the gene matches. The CDR3 has 13 amino acids. The CDR3 protein is CASSFRTGETQYF. The CDR3 nucleotides read TGTGCCAGCAGTTTCCGGACAGGGGAGACCCAGTACTTC.

This clonotype was seen many times. The J gene is TRBJ1-2, the V gene TRBV29-1; 7 bases map to TRBD1. CDR1 SQVTM and CDR2 ANQGSEA come from the germline V gene. V gave up 7 bases and J gave up 7 bases; unmatched junction bases: 9. The CDR3 loop spans 12 amino acids. CDR3 coding DNA: TGCAGCGGAGTTACAGGGGTTGGTGGCTACACCTTC. The encoded protein is CSGVTGVGGYTF.

This clonotype was seen repeatedly, ten times or more. The chain links TRBV7-2 to TRBJ1-1; 7 bases align to TRBD1. With V trimmed by 4 bases and J by 1 base, 6 bases remained unmatched. In germline, CDR1 is SGHTA, CDR2 FQGNSA. The CDR3 is made up of 15 amino acids. CDR3 amino acids: CASSSTGSKNTEAFF. In DNA, the CDR3 is TGTGCCAGCAGCTCGACAGGGTCGAAGAACACTGAAGCTTTCTTT. The whole variable domain, filled in from reference TRBV7-2 and TRBJ1-1, reads GAGVSQSPSNKVTEKGKDVELRCDPISGHTALYWYRQSLGQGLEFLIYFQGNSAPDKSGLPSDRFSAERTGGSVSTLTIQRTQQEDSAVYLCASSSTGSKNTEAFFGQGTRLTVV.

This clonotype has a count of ten or more. This chain links TRBV4-2 with TRBJ2-3; 9 bases align to TRBD2. V dropped 3 bases and J dropped 5; count of bases not matched to a gene: 12. Germline-derived CDR1 and CDR2 are LGHNA and YNFKEQ. This CDR3 is built from 17 residues. The CDR3 coding sequence is TGTGCCAGCAGCCAGGCCAAGACTAGCGGATGGGGAGATACGCAGTATTTT. Translation gives CASSQAKTSGWGDTQYF.

This clonotype was found many times. The chain uses TRBV20-1 and TRBJ2-1, with D perhaps TRBD2 (5 bases). The V and J ends lost 3 bases and 2 bases respectively, with 11 bases between them. The germline gives CDR1 DFQATT, CDR2 SNEGSKA (reference sequence). This CDR3 is built from 14 residues. The CDR3 DNA reads as TGCAGTGCTAGTCGACGGGGAACCTACAATGAGCAGTTCTTC. This translates into CSASRRGTYNEQFF.

In this sample, this clonotype turned up many times. This sequence joins TRBV5-1 and TRBJ2-5; D uncertain. V was pared by 0 bases and J by 1 base, with 7 bases between. Germline V lookup: CDR1 SGHRS, CDR2 YFSETQ. The CDR3 sequence is 14 residues long. The CDR3 nucleotides are TGCGCCAGCAGCTTGGACCATCCCCAAGAGACCCAGTACTTC. Its protein product is CASSLDHPQETQYF. The full variable domain, in which reference TRBV5-1 and TRBJ2-5 provide the parts outside the CDR3, is KAGVTQTPRYLIKTRGQQVTLSCSPISGHRSVSWYQQTPGQGLQFLFEYFSETQRNKGNFPGRFSGRQFSNSRSEMNVSTLELGDSALYLCASSLDHPQETQYFGPGTRLLVL.

This clonotype was seen at least ten times. The chain joins TRBV20-1 to TRBJ2-4, with D perhaps TRBD2 (5 bases). Trimming took off 3 bases at V and 7 bases at J, with 13 bases between the two ends. Looked up from germline, CDR1 is DFQATT and CDR2 is SNEGSKA (reference sequence). The CDR3 runs 13 residues. As DNA, the CDR3 is TGCAGTGCTAGTAGAGGAGGATCTAACATTCAGTACTTC. Protein product: CSASRGGSNIQYF.

This clonotype was seen repeatedly, ten times or more. The rearrangement joins TRBV12-3 or TRBV12-4 to TRBJ2-4; no clear D gene. V lost 0 bases and J lost 0, with 6 bases in between. The length of the CDR3 is 15 residues. The CDR3 sequence: CASSLAWVAKNIQYF. The CDR3 DNA is TGTGCCAGCAGTTTAGCTTGGGTAGCCAAAAACATTCAGTACTTC.

Of note for this clonotype: One base away lies a much larger clone, so this may be a sequencing read error. Without the conserved terminal phenylalanine or tryptophan, this CDR3 likely stems from a read error. This chain links TRBV5-4 with TRBJ2-5; 9 positions agree with TRBD2. The CDR3 contains 15 residues. The V segment lost 1 base and the J segment 7 bases; nucleotides outside the gene matches: 8. CDR1 and CDR2 (germline): SGHNT, YYREEE (reference sequence). The CDR3 coding sequence is TGTGCCAGCAGCTTGTCGCTAGCGGGGCGGGGGACCCAGTACTCC. As protein: CASSLSLAGRGTQYS.